This entry describes one T cell receptor beta chain. For the second PCR, which ran for roughly 6 to 11 cycles, a sample-barcoded 5' primer and a J-beta primer mix were used. TCRdb processed the 5' RACE reads anew with MiXCR; each CDR3 protein has one entry. The sample contains almost 550,000 distinct CDR3 sequences, around 24% of which appear only once. The data belong to a study of blood T cells in healthy people across ages. Trimming took off 3 bases at V and 2 bases at J, with 10 bases between the two ends. The CDR3 sequence is 14 residues long. Germline-derived CDR1 and CDR2 are SEHNR and FQNEAQ (reference sequence). The sample also formed part of further work on T cells of mothers and their children.

Sequencing used blood. This clonotype was sampled from a boy younger than 18 in good health. This chain connects TRBV7-9 to TRBJ1-2; D remains unclear. This CDR3 reads CASSFDLLNYGYTF. The CDR3 DNA reads as TGTGCCAGCAGCTTCGACCTTCTGAACTATGGCTACACCTTC.